This passage covers 16 T cell receptor beta chains from one sample sequenced in a study of blood T cell repertoires in COVID-19. Here immunoSEQ multiplex PCR was the method, and the copy in TCRdb shows in-frame clones only, minus some. The sample consists of over 90,000 clones, 92% of them appearing once. What was sequenced was peripheral blood. Receptor source: a woman aged 50 to 60 with COVID-19, enrolled during active disease.

CDR3 sequence: CAWRAGGLETQYF. The CDR3 region has the DNA TGTGCCTGGAGAGCGGGGGGGTTAGAGACCCAGTACTTC. The rearrangement uses TRBV30 and TRBJ2-5; 10 bases fit TRBD2. V lost 3 bases to trimming and J lost 4 bases; unmatched junction nucleotides: 2. The CDR3 is 13 amino acids. Germline CDR1 is GTSNPN and CDR2 is SVGIG (reference sequence).

V usage is TRBV3-1 (or the pseudogene TRBV3-2) and J usage is TRBJ1-2; a possible D gene is TRBD1 (5 bases). Trimming cost V 4 bases and J 4 bases, with 16 bases left between them. The length of the CDR3 is 15 residues. Germline V gene sequence: CDR1 LGHDT, CDR2 YNNKEL (reference sequence). In DNA form, the CDR3 reads TGTGCCAGCAGCCCGAACCCTGTGCAGGGCTATGGCTACACCTTC. Translated, it gives CASSPNPVQGYGYTF.

With regard to this clone: Its ends do not fully match the called genes, so a read error is possible. The chain employs TRBV24-1 and TRBJ2-1, with a weak D call TRBD2 (7 bases). The CDR3 covers 15 residues. From germline, CDR1 is KGHDR and CDR2 SFDVKD. The CDR3 reads CATSDLGGGANEQFF. In DNA form, the CDR3 reads TGTGCCACCAGCGATTTGGGAGGGGGGGCGAATGAGCAGTTCTTC.

The chain combines TRBV27 with TRBJ2-3, with D hard to call. Germline V gives CDR1 MNHEY, CDR2 SMNVEV (reference sequence). This CDR3 is built from 15 residues. Trimming removed 3 bases at V and 0 bases at J, with 10 bases between. The CDR3 sequence is CASSFLQSSTDTQYF. As DNA, the CDR3 is TGTGCCAGCAGTTTCCTACAGAGTAGCACAGATACGCAGTATTTT.

In this sample, this clone turned up once. This sequence joins TRBV28 and TRBJ1-6, with 8 bases aligning to TRBD1. Germline CDR1 MDHEN, CDR2 SYDVKM. The CDR3 spans 14 residues. J gave up 11 bases and V 6 bases, and 9 bases lay outside the gene matches. The CDR3 sequence: CASSPPGQGPPLHF. The CDR3 nucleotides are TGTGCCAGCAGCCCCCCAGGACAGGGTCCACCCCTCCACTTT.

V and J are TRBV19 and TRBJ1-2, with D tentatively TRBD1 (6 bases). This CDR3 has 17 amino acids. V was pared by 1 base and J by 3 bases, with 18 bases between. The germline V gene has CDR1 LNHDA and CDR2 SQIVND (reference sequence). CDR3 in DNA: TGTGCCAGTAGTATAGTACCAGGGGCCAGCAAGGACTATGGCTACACCTTC. Translating gives CASSIVPGASKDYGYTF.

The chain links TRBV5-6 to TRBJ1-2; D may be TRBD1 (6 bases). Trimming pared 2 bases from V and 5 bases from J, leaving 16 bases between. CDR3 length equals 15 residues. The V gene's germline CDR1 is SGHDT and CDR2 YYEEEE. DNA for the CDR3: TGTGCCAGCAGCTTAAGGACAGTTGGCGTTTATGGCTACACCTTC. Its protein product is CASSLRTVGVYGYTF.

The rearrangement links TRBV5-1 to TRBJ1-2; D may be TRBD1 (6 bases). The V end lost 0 bases, the J end lost 2 bases, and 8 bases lay between the germline ends. Germline CDR1 SGHRS, CDR2 YFSETQ. The CDR3 sequence is 14 residues long. The CDR3 DNA is TGCGCCAGCAGCTTGGGGGACACAAACTATGGCTACACCTTC. This gives the protein CASSLGDTNYGYTF.

This clone was observed a handful of times. The chain employs TRBV2 and TRBJ2-3, with 8 bases lining up with TRBD2. V lost 1 base to trimming and J lost 0 bases; unmatched junction nucleotides: 9. Germline values: CDR1 SNHLY, CDR2 FYNNEI. The CDR3 totals 18 residues. The CDR3 DNA reads TGTGCCAGCAGTGAAGGGTTCGGGGGGGGCCCTAGCACAGATACGCAGTATTTT. This gives the protein CASSEGFGGGPSTDTQYF. Looking up the rest from reference TRBV2 and TRBJ2-3 gives the full variable domain: EPEVTQTPSHQVTQMGQEVILRCVPISNHLYFYWYRQILGQKVEFLVSFYNNEISEKSEIFDDQFSVERPDGSNFTLKIRSTKLEDSAMYFCASSEGFGGGPSTDTQYFGPGTRLTVL.

The chain employs TRBV11-3 and TRBJ1-1, with 7 bases that match TRBD1. V trimming: 2 bases; J trimming: 4 bases; junction bases outside the gene matches: 4. The CDR3 totals 14 residues. Germline loops: CDR1 SGHNT, CDR2 YENEEA. Here the CDR3 DNA reads TGTGCCAGCAGCTTAAGACAGGGTCCCACTGAAGCTTTCTTT. This codes for CASSLRQGPTEAFF.

V gene TRBV7-2 combines with J gene TRBJ2-1; maybe TRBD1 (6 bases). Trimming left V 4 bases short and J 4 bases short, with 20 bases between. Germline V gene lookup returns CDR1 SGHTA and CDR2 FQGNSA. The CDR3 is 17 residues long. CDR3 DNA sequence: TGTGCCAGCAGCTCCAGACAGGCATGGGGCCTATACAATGAGCAGTTCTTC. Its protein is CASSSRQAWGLYNEQFF.

The sample holds one count of this clone. The chain combines TRBV4-3 with TRBJ1-2; the D is unclear. V was shortened by 1 base and J by 0 bases, with 9 bases between the two germline ends. This CDR3 comprises 15 residues. Per the germline V gene, CDR1 is LGHNA and CDR2 is YSLEER. CDR3 sequence reads: CASSQGHLANYGYTF. The CDR3 DNA sequence: TGCGCCAGCAGCCAAGGACACCTTGCTAACTATGGCTACACCTTC.

The chain combines TRBV2 with TRBJ1-2; 8 bases are shared with TRBD1. This CDR3 is built from 16 residues. CDR1 and CDR2 from the germline V gene are SNHLY and FYNNEI. V was pared by 2 bases and J by 6 bases, with 11 bases of the junction left unmatched. The CDR3 nucleotides are TGTGCCAGCAGTGAAATTAAGGGAGACAGGGGCGATGGCTACACCTTC. It yields the protein CASSEIKGDRGDGYTF.

The rearrangement uses TRBV4-1 and TRBJ1-1, with 8 bases identical to TRBD1. The CDR3 contains 15 residues. Germline values: CDR1 MGHRA, CDR2 YSYEKL. The V and J ends lost 4 bases and 4 bases, in that order; junction bases with no gene match: 8. The CDR3 DNA is TGCGCCAGCAGCCTCGGACAGGGTGGGAGCACTGAAGCTTTCTTT. This sequence encodes CASSLGQGGSTEAFF.

In this sample, this clone turned up once. The rearrangement uses TRBV6-5 and TRBJ1-4; possible D gene TRBD1, 5 bases. The ends were cut back, 7 bases at V and 7 bases at J, with 13 bases in the middle. The CDR3 runs to 13 residues. Per the germline V gene, CDR1 is MNHEY and CDR2 is SVGAGI. The CDR3 reads CASKGWTIEKLFF. The CDR3 DNA follows: TGTGCCAGCAAGGGTTGGACAATTGAAAAACTGTTTTTT.

CDR3 amino acids: CASTSGLAGKDTQYF. The CDR3 DNA sequence: TGTGCCAGCACCTCCGGACTAGCGGGGAAAGATACGCAGTATTTT. This rearrangement joins TRBV28 to TRBJ2-3, with 12 bases aligning to TRBD2. The germline gives CDR1 MDHEN, CDR2 SYDVKM. With V trimmed by 7 bases and J by 5 bases, 7 bases remained unmatched. CDR3 length equals 15 residues.